A selection of T cell receptor beta chains follows, all from one sample in a study of blood T cell repertoires in COVID-19. TCRdb keeps only in-frame clones here, not all; method: immunoSEQ multiplex PCR. In the table there are approximately 300,000 clones, 80% to 90% of which are singletons. Sequenced input: peripheral blood. The receptor set was obtained from a man aged 25-45 years with acute or convalescent COVID-19. The CDR3 runs from the conserved cysteine through the conserved F or W. D genes are given only for firm matches. Size tells how often a clone was seen (once, few, many) or the class of an expanded clone, and some rows leave it out.

clone size,CDR3 length,D gene,J gene,V gene,CDR3 protein,CDR3 DNA
-,13,TRBD1,TRBJ2-5,TRBV7-3,CASSSTGGETQYF,TGTGCCAGCAGTTCTACAGGGGGCGAGACCCAGTACTTC
-,15,TRBD1,TRBJ2-7,TRBV19,CASSTRQGAGYEQYF,TGTGCCAGTAGTACTCGACAGGGGGCGGGTTACGAGCAGTACTTC
-,12,-,TRBJ2-1,TRBV19,CASTSDYNEQFF,TGTGCCAGTACGTCAGACTACAATGAGCAGTTCTTC
-,14,TRBD2,TRBJ2-7,TRBV11-2,CASSLGLAGVEQYF,TGTGCCAGCAGCTTGGGACTAGCGGGAGTCGAGCAGTACTTC
-,16,-,TRBJ1-4,TRBV6-2/TRBV6-3,CASSPTRGSTNEKLFF,TGTGCCAGCAGCCCTACTAGGGGGTCGACTAATGAAAAACTGTTTTTT
few,14,-,TRBJ1-1,TRBV10-1,CASMRGGRYTEAFF,TGCGCCAGCATGCGGGGGGGGAGGTACACTGAAGCTTTCTTT
-,15,-,TRBJ1-1,TRBV6-5,CASTKGGGSVTEAFF,TGTGCCAGCACCAAAGGGGGGGGCTCGGTCACTGAAGCTTTCTTT
-,14,-,TRBJ1-4,TRBV2,CASRRTVTNEKLFF,TGTGCCAGCAGACGGACAGTTACTAATGAAAAACTGTTTTTT
once,13,-,TRBJ1-1,TRBV30,CASPGVVNTEAFF,TGTGCCTCCCCAGGGGTGGTGAACACTGAAGCTTTCTTT
-,15,-,TRBJ2-5,TRBV28,CASSARAGHQETQYF,TGTGCCAGCAGCGCCCGTGCGGGGCATCAAGAGACCCAGTACTTC
-,14,TRBD1,TRBJ1-1,TRBV7-3,CASSSDRWSTEAFF,TGTGCCAGCAGCTCGGACAGGTGGAGCACTGAAGCTTTCTTT
-,16,TRBD2,TRBJ2-7,TRBV6-5,CASSLGLAGGGYEQYF,TGTGCCAGCAGTTTGGGACTAGCGGGTGGAGGCTACGAGCAGTACTTC
-,14,-,TRBJ2-7,TRBV4-1,CASSQDQGTYEQYF,TGCGCCAGCAGCCAAGATCAGGGAACCTACGAGCAGTACTTC
-,15,-,TRBJ1-2,TRBV28,CASNARNSLNYGYTF,TGTGCCAGCAATGCGCGTAACAGCCTTAACTATGGCTACACCTTC
-,13,TRBD1,TRBJ2-1,TRBV5-4,CASSTDRVGEQFF,TGTGCCAGCAGCACGGACAGGGTGGGTGAGCAGTTCTTC
-,14,-,TRBJ1-2,TRBV5-1,CASSLGSGVYGYTF,TGCGCCAGCAGCTTGGGTTCAGGGGTTTATGGCTACACCTTC
-,14,TRBD2,TRBJ2-7,TRBV5-4,CASSLYSGAYEQYF,TGTGCCAGCAGCCTTTATAGCGGGGCCTACGAGCAGTACTTC
-,16,TRBD2,TRBJ2-7,TRBV5-4,CASSSGGGRNDYEQYF,TGTGCCAGCAGCTCTGGGGGCGGGAGGAACGATTACGAGCAGTACTTC